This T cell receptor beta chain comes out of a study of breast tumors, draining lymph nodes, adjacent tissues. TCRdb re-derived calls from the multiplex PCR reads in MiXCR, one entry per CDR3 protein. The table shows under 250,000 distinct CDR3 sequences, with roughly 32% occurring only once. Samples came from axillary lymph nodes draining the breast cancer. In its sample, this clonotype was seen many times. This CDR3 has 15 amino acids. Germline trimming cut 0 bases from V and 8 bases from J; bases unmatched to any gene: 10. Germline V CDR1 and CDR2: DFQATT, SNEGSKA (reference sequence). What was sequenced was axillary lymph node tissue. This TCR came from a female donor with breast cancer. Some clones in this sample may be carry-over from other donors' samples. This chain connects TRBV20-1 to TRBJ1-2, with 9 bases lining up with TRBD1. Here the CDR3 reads CSARDLNRGLEGYTF. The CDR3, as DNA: TGCAGTGCTAGAGATTTGAACAGGGGGCTTGAAGGCTACACCTTC.